The 14 T cell receptor beta chains below were found in one sample sequenced in a study of cytomegalovirus exposure and HLA in healthy donors. Amplification used 60 Vbeta primers and 13 Jbeta primers. Repertoires were generated with immunoSEQ multiplex PCR, while TCRdb's copy carries only in-frame clones and drops some. This sample's table has about 150,000 clones. Source material: PBMCs. Source of these receptors: a young man in good health and CMV-seronegative.

The chain is built from TRBV27 and TRBJ2-1, with 10 bases aligning to TRBD2. Germline CDR1 is MNHEY and CDR2 is SMNVEV (reference sequence). V was pared by 1 base and J by 6 bases, with 6 bases of the junction left unmatched. This CDR3 region has 16 residues. CDR3: CASSLLRTSGVNEQFF. The CDR3 DNA reads TGTGCCAGCAGTTTATTGAGGACTAGCGGAGTCAATGAGCAGTTCTTC.

The chain recombines TRBV11-2 with TRBJ2-7; no firm D call. This CDR3 region has 14 residues. CDR1 is SGHAT, CDR2 FQNNGV, per germline. The germline V and J ends were trimmed by 4 bases and 3 bases, with 13 bases remaining between them. The CDR3 nucleotides read TGTGCCAGCAGCTCCTTAGTGTATCACTACGAGCAGTACTTC. Translating gives CASSSLVYHYEQYF. Based on the CDR3 plus reference TRBV11-2 and TRBJ2-7, the full variable domain is EAGVAQSPRYKIIEKRQSVAFWCNPISGHATLYWYQQILGQGPKLLIQFQNNGVVDDSQLPKDRFSAERLKGVDSTLKIQPAKLEDSAVYLCASSSLVYHYEQYFGPGTRLTVT.

The rearrangement uses TRBV18 and TRBJ2-7, with D perhaps TRBD2 (6 bases). Trimming took off 6 bases at V and 2 bases at J, with 17 bases between the two ends. The CDR3 runs 15 residues. Looked up from germline, CDR1 is KGHSH and CDR2 is LQKENI. In nucleotides, the CDR3 is TGTGCCAGCTCGCGGGGCGCGGGTGTCGCCTACGAGCAGTACTTC. Translating it yields CASSRGAGVAYEQYF.

The rearrangement uses TRBV11-3 and TRBJ2-1; the D gene is possibly TRBD1 (6 bases). The CDR3 contains 16 residues. CDR1 and CDR2 (germline): SGHNT, YENEEA. Deletions cut 1 base from V and 6 bases from J, with 16 bases between. The CDR3: CASSLAPTRGINEQFF. As DNA, the CDR3 is TGTGCCAGCAGCTTAGCCCCCACGAGGGGGATCAATGAGCAGTTCTTC.

V usage is TRBV4-1 and J usage is TRBJ1-1; 9 bases line up with TRBD1. Germline V gene lookup returns CDR1 MGHRA and CDR2 YSYEKL. This CDR3 is 15 amino acids long. With 5 bases clipped from V and 4 bases from J, the junction kept 8 bases outside the gene matches. The CDR3 loop is CASSKTGTGITEAFF. CDR3 DNA sequence: TGCGCCAGCAGCAAAACCGGGACAGGGATCACTGAAGCTTTCTTT.

This chain links TRBV6-1 with TRBJ2-7; maybe TRBD1 (6 bases). Germline V gene sequence: CDR1 MNHNS, CDR2 SASEGT. CDR3 length equals 15 residues. Trimming took off 7 bases at V and 0 bases at J, with 16 bases between the two ends. The CDR3 DNA reads as TGTGCCAGCATTCAGATGACAGGTTTCTCCTACGAGCAGTACTTC. Translation gives CASIQMTGFSYEQYF.

V is TRBV5-1 and J is TRBJ2-5, with 7 bases identical to TRBD1. Looked up from germline, CDR1 is SGHRS and CDR2 is YFSETQ. This CDR3 region has 16 residues. V lost 5 bases and J lost 0; bases outside the gene matches: 10. The CDR3 DNA follows: TGCGCCAGCAGTCGTGACAGGGCCGTGTACCAAGAGACCCAGTACTTC. This encodes CASSRDRAVYQETQYF.

The chain combines TRBV11-3 with TRBJ1-4; the match to TRBD1 covers 9 bases. CDR1 SGHNT and CDR2 YENEEA come from the germline V gene. The J segment lost 8 bases and the V segment lost 4 bases, leaving 8 bases of the junction unmatched. CDR3 length: 15 amino acids. The CDR3: CASSSPGQGGEKLFF. The CDR3 DNA follows: TGTGCCAGCAGCTCGCCGGGACAGGGAGGGGAAAAACTGTTTTTT.

J is TRBJ2-7 and V is TRBV27; D remains unclear. CDR3 length: 11 amino acids. Germline V gives CDR1 MNHEY, CDR2 SMNVEV (reference sequence). V was shortened by 8 bases and J by 4 bases, with 9 bases between the two germline ends. The CDR3 is CASGVIYEQYF. The CDR3 region has the DNA TGTGCCAGCGGAGTTATTTACGAGCAGTACTTC.

The J gene is TRBJ2-7, the V gene TRBV5-1; D may be TRBD1 (5 bases). V was trimmed by 0 bases and J by 3 bases, leaving 7 bases between them. Germline V lookup: CDR1 SGHRS, CDR2 YFSETQ. This CDR3 is built from 13 residues. The CDR3, as DNA: TGCGCCAGCAGCTTGGGGGGCTTCTACGAGCAGTACTTC. Its protein product is CASSLGGFYEQYF.

This chain links TRBV5-5 with TRBJ2-7; 8 bases agree with TRBD1. CDR1 is SGHKS and CDR2 is YYEKEE in the germline V gene (reference sequence). CDR3 length: 15 residues. J gave up 4 bases and V 6 bases, and 12 bases lay outside the gene matches. The CDR3 DNA reads TGTGCCAGCACCAAACAGGGGGGAGTTTGGTACGAGCAGTACTTC. It specifies CASTKQGGVWYEQYF.

The rearrangement links TRBV20-1 to TRBJ2-7, with unresolved D. In germline, CDR1 is DFQATT, CDR2 SNEGSKA (reference sequence). This CDR3 has 11 residues. Trimming cost V 7 bases and J 5 bases, with 12 bases left between them. The DNA of the CDR3 is TGCAGTGGCACGAGTCAAAACGAGCAGTACTTC. It encodes CSGTSQNEQYF.

This sequence joins TRBV5-1 and TRBJ2-7; 7 nucleotides match TRBD2. Germline assignment: CDR1 SGHRS and CDR2 YFSETQ. After removal of 5 bases from V and 3 bases from J, the junction contained 8 bases not matched to a gene. The CDR3 is 14 residues long. This chain's CDR3 is CASRSTGRGYEQYF. The CDR3, as DNA: TGCGCCAGCAGATCCACGGGGAGGGGCTACGAGCAGTACTTC. Filled out from reference TRBV5-1 and TRBJ2-7, the complete variable domain reads KAGVTQTPRYLIKTRGQQVTLSCSPISGHRSVSWYQQTPGQGLQFLFEYFSETQRNKGNFPGRFSGRQFSNSRSEMNVSTLELGDSALYLCASRSTGRGYEQYFGPGTRLTVT.

The chain employs TRBV6-5 and TRBJ1-2; perhaps TRBD1 as D (5 bases). Germline CDR1 and CDR2: MNHEY and SVGAGI. Trimming pared 2 bases from V and 0 bases from J, leaving 7 bases between. The CDR3 totals 14 residues. The CDR3 bases are TGTGCCAGCAGTTACCGGGGGGCTAACTATGGCTACACCTTC. It encodes CASSYRGANYGYTF.